The 21 T cell receptor beta chains in this list originate from one sample, sequenced in a study of blood T cells in healthy people across ages. Through a sample-barcoded 5' primer and a J-beta primer mix, a second PCR was run for roughly 6 to 12 cycles. TCRdb fed the 5' RACE reads into MiXCR, producing one record per CDR3 protein. The repertoire consists of approximately 800,000 distinct CDR3 sequences, with 20% to 25% occurring once and the leading ten covering around 3.6%. These sequences were also reported in another study, on T cells of mothers and their children.

The sample taken for sequencing was blood. The receptors come from a boy aged 5-17 years in good health.

V and J are TRBV7-2 and TRBJ2-5; D gene uncertain. The tail of the sequence fits TRBJ2-7 better, so the J call may be wrong. The CDR3 is 15 residues long. Germline V gives CDR1 SGHTA, CDR2 FQGNSA. CDR3 sequence (DNA): TGTGCCAGCAGCTTAGCTGAGCTTAACTCCTACGAGCAGTACTTC. This encodes CASSLAELNSYEQYF.

The chain is built from TRBV21-1 and TRBJ1-5; the table gives TRBD1 as D, unverified against the DNA. TRBV21-1 is recorded as a pseudogene. The CDR3 sequence is 19 residues long. CDR3 sequence reads: CASSPIPGTGGDSNQPQHF. The CDR3 DNA reads as TGTGCCAGCAGCCCCATCCCGGGGACAGGGGGCGATAGCAATCAGCCCCAGCATTTT.

This clonotype has just a few counts. The gene calls are TRBV29-1 and TRBJ1-3; 9 bases match TRBD1. This CDR3 region has 13 residues. J gave up 0 bases and V 6 bases, and 0 bases lay outside the gene matches. Germline V gives CDR1 SQVTM, CDR2 ANQGSEA. Here the CDR3 DNA reads TGCAGCGTGACAGGGGGCTCTGGAAACACCATATATTTT. This translates into CSVTGGSGNTIYF.

This clonotype was counted only a few times. The CDR3, as DNA: TGTGCCAGCAGTTTATCCAGACGGGGAGATTCACCCCTCCACTTT. It translates to CASSLSRRGDSPLHF. The chain has TRBV28 and TRBJ1-6; D remains ambiguous. The CDR3 sequence is 15 residues long. The germline V gene encodes CDR1 MDHEN and CDR2 SYDVKM. V was pared by 1 base and J by 8 bases, with 12 bases between.

This clonotype came up a few times. The chain uses TRBV6-2 or TRBV6-3 and TRBJ2-5; D call uncertain. V was shortened by 7 bases and J by 2 bases, with 5 bases between the two germline ends. This CDR3 has 11 residues. In germline, CDR1 is MNHEY, CDR2 SVGEGT. The CDR3 sequence: CASNGQETQYF. The CDR3, as DNA: TGTGCCAGCAACGGACAAGAGACCCAGTACTTC.

The V call is TRBV6-5, the J call TRBJ1-1; D not resolved. Germline CDR1 MNHEY, CDR2 SVGAGI. The CDR3 spans 14 residues. V was pared by 10 bases and J by 0 bases, with 15 bases between. The chain's CDR3 is CATKRGSVNTEAFF. The CDR3, as DNA: TGTGCCACCAAAAGAGGCAGTGTGAACACTGAAGCTTTCTTT.

A note on this clonotype: A read error may produce the germline difference seen at one junction end. The chain employs TRBV14 and TRBJ2-2; a possible D gene is TRBD1 (7 bases). There are 14 residues in the CDR3. Germline CDR1 is SGHDN and CDR2 is FVKESK. CDR3 residues: CASSLRQGFGGLFF. The CDR3 DNA reads as TGTGCCAGCAGCCTCCGACAGGGTTTCGGGGGGCTGTTTTTT. Combining the CDR3 with reference TRBV14 and TRBJ2-2 gives the whole variable domain EAGVTQFPSHSVIEKGQTVTLRCDPISGHDNLYWYRRVMGKEIKFLLHFVKESKQDESGMPNNRFLAERTGGTYSTLKVQPAELEDSGVYFCASSLRQGFGGLFFGEGSRLTVL.

This chain connects TRBV20-1 to TRBJ2-7, with 7 bases identical to TRBD1. The CDR3 extends over 15 amino acids. V lost 0 bases to trimming and J lost 3 bases; unmatched junction nucleotides: 8. Germline CDR1 is DFQATT and CDR2 is SNEGSKA (reference sequence). The CDR3 DNA is TGCAGTGCTAGAGATGGGGGACAGACTAACTACGAGCAGTACTTC. It yields the protein CSARDGGQTNYEQYF.

This clonotype has just a few counts. The chain couples TRBV4-3 to TRBJ2-5; 12 bases map to TRBD1. The end of the DNA fits TRBJ2-1 better, so the J call may be wrong. The CDR3 sequence is 16 residues long. Germline CDR1 reads LGHNA; CDR2 reads YSLEER. The CDR3 DNA is TGCGCCAGCAGCCAATTCGGGGACAGGGGGCATACTGAGCAGTTCTTC. Its protein is CASSQFGDRGHTEQFF.

This clonotype was found a few times. An end of the junction does not agree with germline; a read error may underlie this. The rearrangement uses TRBV7-7 and TRBJ2-2, with TRBD1 matching 8 bases. This CDR3 has 16 residues. CDR1 and CDR2 from the germline V gene are SSHAT and FNYEAQ (reference sequence). The CDR3 bases are TGTGCTAGCAGCCCGCAGGGCAGGGGGCATACCGGGGAGCTGTTTTTT. It encodes CASSPQGRGHTGELFF.

In its sample, this clonotype was seen a few times. V usage is TRBV18 and J usage is TRBJ1-2; TRBD1 might be the D (5 bases). V was clipped by 1 base and J by 10 bases, with 19 bases between them. Germline values: CDR1 KGHSH, CDR2 LQKENI. CDR3 length equals 15 residues. The CDR3 DNA reads as TGTGCCAGCTCACCACTAGCCCAGGGACTAGACGCCTACACCTTC. It codes for CASSPLAQGLDAYTF.

This clonotype came up a few times. The chain recombines TRBV7-2 with TRBJ2-5; 8 bases line up with TRBD1. The last part of the DNA fits TRBJ2-7 better; the J call may be wrong. CDR3 length equals 16 residues. Germline V lookup: CDR1 SGHTA, CDR2 FQGNSA. This CDR3 is CASSYSLRTGYNEQYF. As DNA, the CDR3 is TGTGCCAGCAGCTATTCCCTACGGACAGGGTACAACGAGCAGTACTTC.

In its sample, this clonotype was seen a few times. V is TRBV28 and J is TRBJ2-5; D is perhaps TRBD1 or TRBD2 (6 bases each). Trimming took off 4 bases at V and 5 bases at J, with 20 bases between the two ends. CDR1 is MDHEN and CDR2 is SYDVKM in the germline V gene. The CDR3 sequence is 16 residues long. The CDR3 nucleotides are TGTGCCAGCAGTTCCTACGGGCCACAGGGAGGCGAGACCCAGTACTTC. Amino acid sequence: CASSSYGPQGGETQYF.

This clonotype came up a few times. The chain uses TRBV29-1 and TRBJ2-1; TRBD2 matches 9 bases. The V gene's germline CDR1 is SQVTM and CDR2 ANQGSEA. The CDR3 spans 13 residues. CDR3 in DNA: TGCACCGCTCTAGCGGGGAGAGGCAATGAGCAGTTCTTC. This translates into CTALAGRGNEQFF.

Only a few counts were recorded for this clonotype. The chain combines TRBV29-1 with TRBJ2-5, with 9 bases fitting TRBD1. Trimming took 5 bases from V and 5 from J; bases not matched to a gene: 6. Looked up from germline, CDR1 is SQVTM and CDR2 is ANQGSEA. CDR3 length: 13 residues. The CDR3 spells CSVRTGELETQYF. In DNA, the CDR3 is TGCAGCGTTCGGACAGGGGAGTTGGAGACCCAGTACTTC.

This clonotype came up a few times. The V gene is TRBV30, the J gene TRBJ2-7; 9 nucleotides match TRBD1. Germline CDR1 and CDR2: GTSNPN and SVGIG (reference sequence). The CDR3 is 14 residues long. V shed 0 bases, J shed 6 bases, and the junction held 6 bases outside the gene matches. The CDR3 nucleotides are TGTGCCTGGAGTGTAACAGGGGGCGGAGGCGAGCAGTACTTC. Protein sequence: CAWSVTGGGGEQYF. Full variable domain (missing parts from reference TRBV30 and TRBJ2-7): SQTIHQWPATLVQPVGSPLSLECTVEGTSNPNLYWYRQAAGRGLQLLFYSVGIGQISSEVPQNLSASRPQDRQFILSSKKLLLSDSGFYLCAWSVTGGGGEQYFGPGTRLTVT.

This clonotype was seen many times. This chain joins TRBV4-1 and TRBJ2-7; TRBD2 is a possible D gene (5 bases). Trimming cost V 1 base and J 3 bases, with 7 bases left between them. CDR1 is MGHRA and CDR2 is YSYEKL in the germline V gene. This CDR3 has 13 amino acids. Here the CDR3 DNA reads TGCGCCAGCAGCCAAGCGAGCGGCTACGAGCAGTACTTC. Amino acids: CASSQASGYEQYF.

J is TRBJ1-5 and V is TRBV28; D not resolved. The CDR3 totals 16 residues. The germline V gene encodes CDR1 MDHEN and CDR2 SYDVKM. Trimming removed 3 bases at V and 1 base at J, with 13 bases between. The CDR3 DNA reads TGTGCCAGCAGTTTTTTAGTCGGGGAGAGCAATCAGCCCCAGCATTTT. Translation gives CASSFLVGESNQPQHF.

This clonotype occurred a few times. This chain connects TRBV20-1 to TRBJ2-1; 8 positions match TRBD1. The J call may not be correct, given that the DNA end is closer to TRBJ2-7. Per the germline V gene, CDR1 is DFQATT and CDR2 is SNEGSKA (reference sequence). The CDR3 has 15 amino acids. This chain's CDR3 is CSASRLTGASYEQYF. In DNA form, the CDR3 reads TGCAGTGCTAGCCGACTGACAGGGGCATCCTACGAGCAGTACTTC.

The chain recombines TRBV28 with TRBJ2-2; 8 bases match TRBD2. Looked up from germline, CDR1 is MDHEN and CDR2 is SYDVKM. V lost 5 bases, J lost 5 bases, and 7 bases stayed unmatched. CDR3 size: 15 residues. The chain's CDR3 is CASSPSGSGTGELFF. CDR3 in DNA: TGTGCCAGCAGTCCAAGCGGGAGTGGGACCGGGGAGCTGTTTTTT.

J is TRBJ2-5 and V is TRBV7-9; D may be TRBD2 (6 bases). Germline lookup yields CDR1 SEHNR and CDR2 FQNEAQ (reference sequence). Trimming cost V 5 bases and J 4 bases, with 17 bases left between them. The length of the CDR3 is 15 residues. The CDR3 coding sequence is TGTGCCAGCAGCCCGTGGGGTAGCGGCTCAGAGACCCAGTACTTC. This gives the protein CASSPWGSGSETQYF. The whole variable domain, remainder taken from reference TRBV7-9 and TRBJ2-5, is DTGVSQNPRHKITKRGQNVTFRCDPISEHNRLYWYRQTLGQGPEFLTYFQNEAQLEKSRLLSDRFSAERPKGSFSTLEIQRTEQGDSAMYLCASSPWGSGSETQYFGPGTRLLVL.